Following are 18 T cell receptor beta chains from one sample sequenced in a study of cytomegalovirus exposure and HLA in healthy donors. 60 Vbeta and 13 Jbeta primers were used in PCR. This table comes from immunoSEQ multiplex PCR, and its TCRdb copy is limited to in-frame clones, with some not included. The table includes 150,000 or so clones, roughly 80% detected once. The specimen was PBMCs. All receptors come from a woman aged 18 to 35 in good health and CMV-seronegative.

This clone has a single count. The chain uses TRBV15 and TRBJ2-2; tentative D call: TRBD1 (5 bases). This CDR3 region has 17 residues. In germline, CDR1 is LNHNV, CDR2 YYDKDF (reference sequence). V was clipped by 0 bases and J by 0 bases, with 11 bases between them. This chain's CDR3 is CATSRDQGFPNTGELFF. The CDR3 nucleotides are TGTGCCACCAGCAGAGATCAGGGTTTCCCGAACACCGGGGAGCTGTTTTTT.

This sequence joins TRBV7-2 and TRBJ1-2, with D tentatively TRBD1 (5 bases). This CDR3 has 17 amino acids. Germline V gene lookup returns CDR1 SGHTA and CDR2 FQGNSA. Trimming stripped 1 base from V and 4 bases from J, with 19 bases between. The CDR3 region has the DNA TGTGCCAGCAGCTTAGGTCAGCCCAGGGTTCTGGGCTATGGCTACACCTTC. Translation: CASSLGQPRVLGYGYTF. Full variable domain (rest looked up from reference TRBV7-2 and TRBJ1-2): GAGVSQSPSNKVTEKGKDVELRCDPISGHTALYWYRQSLGQGLEFLIYFQGNSAPDKSGLPSDRFSAERTGGSVSTLTIQRTQQEDSAVYLCASSLGQPRVLGYGYTFGSGTRLTVV.

The rearrangement links TRBV7-9 to TRBJ2-7; tentative D call: TRBD2 (5 bases). CDR1 and CDR2 (germline): SEHNR, FQNEAQ (reference sequence). Trimming pared 4 bases from V and 0 bases from J, leaving 13 bases between. This CDR3 comprises 15 residues. CDR3 region: CASSSGFTPSYEQYF. The CDR3 DNA sequence: TGTGCCAGCAGCTCGGGGTTCACACCCTCCTACGAGCAGTACTTC.

This chain links TRBV28 with TRBJ2-7, with 7 bases lining up with TRBD2. This CDR3 spans 15 amino acids. Germline V lookup: CDR1 MDHEN, CDR2 SYDVKM. After removal of 5 bases from V and 0 bases from J, the junction contained 7 bases not matched to a gene. CDR3 loop: CASSGDYLSSYEQYF. CDR3 in DNA: TGTGCCAGCAGTGGGGACTACTTAAGCTCCTACGAGCAGTACTTC.

The chain carries TRBV10-2 and TRBJ1-2, with D unresolved. V lost 0 bases, J lost 8 bases, and 10 bases lay in between. The CDR3 has 13 residues. Per germline, CDR1 WSHSY and CDR2 SAAADI. DNA of the CDR3: TGCGCCAGCAGTGAGTCAATGGTGGAGGGCTACACCTTC. Its translation: CASSESMVEGYTF.

The genes are TRBV4-3 and TRBJ2-1; 12 bases are shared with TRBD2. CDR1 is LGHNA and CDR2 is YSLEER in the germline V gene. The CDR3 spans 20 residues. With 0 bases clipped from V and 4 bases from J, the junction kept 13 bases outside the gene matches. DNA for the CDR3: TGCGCCAGCAGCCAAGATTTGGGACTAGCGGGCACCAACGGGTACAATGAGCAGTTCTTC. Its protein product is CASSQDLGLAGTNGYNEQFF.

The chain combines TRBV28 with TRBJ2-5; 7 bases align to TRBD2. Germline lookup yields CDR1 MDHEN and CDR2 SYDVKM. Trimming removed 5 bases from V and 11 bases from J; junction bases left unmatched: 8. This CDR3 spans 12 amino acids. The CDR3 is CASSPLAGDQYF. CDR3 nucleotides: TGTGCCAGCAGTCCGCTTGCGGGAGATCAGTACTTC.

The chain carries TRBV19 and TRBJ2-1; 11 bases fit TRBD2. V was clipped by 7 bases and J by 12 bases; unmatched bases: 14. Germline V CDR1 and CDR2: LNHDA, SQIVND (reference sequence). The CDR3 has 15 amino acids. Here the CDR3 DNA reads TGTGCCAGTATGGATAGCGGGAGGGCCGTTCAGGGGCAGTTCTTC. It codes for CASMDSGRAVQGQFF.

Concerning this clone: The junction departs from the called germline gene at one end, perhaps through a read error. This chain connects TRBV7-9 to TRBJ2-3; 13 bases match TRBD2. From germline, CDR1 is SEHNR and CDR2 FQNEAQ (reference sequence). The CDR3 spans 16 residues. The CDR3 here is CSSRPGLAGVRYTQYF. As DNA, the CDR3 is TGTTCCAGCAGACCAGGACTAGCGGGGGTCCGGTATACGCAGTATTTT.

This sequence joins TRBV27 and TRBJ1-6; the D gene is possibly TRBD1 (5 bases). Per germline, CDR1 MNHEY and CDR2 SMNVEV (reference sequence). The CDR3 contains 21 residues. Trimming pared 6 bases from V and 8 bases from J, leaving 35 bases between. The DNA of the CDR3 is TGTGCCAGCAGGGGGGGACCCGGGATGGTGTCAGACCGAGCGAAGGATTCACCCCTCCACTTT. As protein: CASRGGPGMVSDRAKDSPLHF.

The chain is built from TRBV28 and TRBJ2-7; 11 nucleotides agree with TRBD2. The CDR3 consists of 18 residues. Germline lookup yields CDR1 MDHEN and CDR2 SYDVKM. After removal of 5 bases from V and 3 bases from J, the junction contained 15 bases not matched to a gene. The CDR3 DNA sequence: TGTGCCAGCAGTCCCCTTCTAGCGGGAGGAGGTTTCAACTACGAGCAGTACTTC. Amino acids: CASSPLLAGGGFNYEQYF.

The CDR3 reads CASRFLGGDTQYF. Written as DNA, the CDR3 is TGTGCCAGCAGATTCTTAGGCGGGGATACGCAGTATTTT. V and J are TRBV6-5 and TRBJ2-3; D perhaps matches TRBD2 (5 bases). Germline lookup yields CDR1 MNHEY and CDR2 SVGAGI. This CDR3 has 13 residues. Deletions cut 6 bases from V and 6 bases from J, with 13 bases between.

J is TRBJ2-2 and V is TRBV30; 10 bases agree with TRBD1. V lost 2 bases, J lost 6 bases, and 9 bases stayed unmatched. The CDR3 has 16 residues. CDR1 GTSNPN and CDR2 SVGIG come from the germline V gene (reference sequence). CDR3 nucleotides: TGTGCCTGGAGTCTGCGGACAGGGGGGATTGCCGGGGAGCTGTTTTTT. Its protein is CAWSLRTGGIAGELFF.

V usage is TRBV30 and J usage is TRBJ2-4, with D maybe TRBD2 (5 bases). CDR1 is GTSNPN and CDR2 is SVGIG in the germline V gene (reference sequence). V lost 3 bases, J lost 3 bases, and 15 bases lay in between. This CDR3 has 15 residues. The CDR3 loop reads CAWRPTRVIKNIQYF. In nucleotides, the CDR3 is TGTGCCTGGAGACCAACTAGGGTGATCAAAAACATTCAGTACTTC.

As regards this clone: Other DNA sequences in the same sample also yield this CDR3. The V gene is TRBV28, the J gene TRBJ2-6; a weak D match, TRBD2 (5 bases). V lost 3 bases, J lost 1 base, and 7 bases lay in between. CDR1 MDHEN and CDR2 SYDVKM come from the germline V gene. This CDR3 region has 15 residues. For the CDR3, the DNA is TGTGCCAGCAGTTTCCGGGGATCTGGGGCCAACGTCCTGACTTTC. Translation: CASSFRGSGANVLTF.

This chain joins TRBV5-1 and TRBJ2-1; TRBD2 agrees at 7 bases. V trimming: 5 bases; J trimming: 5 bases; junction bases outside the gene matches: 10. Germline CDR1 SGHRS, CDR2 YFSETQ. This CDR3 is built from 15 residues. CDR3 coding DNA: TGCGCCAGCAGATGGTCTAGCGGAAAAAACAATGAGCAGTTCTTC. Translation gives CASRWSSGKNNEQFF.

The J gene is TRBJ2-5, the V gene TRBV2; maybe TRBD1 (6 bases). This CDR3 is built from 16 residues. V lost 7 bases and J lost 2, with 20 bases in between. Germline assignment: CDR1 SNHLY and CDR2 FYNNEI. CDR3 DNA: TGTGCCAGCAAACCTACAGGGTTAGTAAAACAAGAGACCCAGTACTTC. Its protein product is CASKPTGLVKQETQYF.

The rearrangement joins TRBV28 to TRBJ2-5, with TRBD1 identical over 9 bases. Trimming took 6 bases from V and 5 from J; bases not matched to a gene: 13. The germline V gene has CDR1 MDHEN and CDR2 SYDVKM. The CDR3 is 16 residues long. The CDR3 loop reads CASSWVAQGAGETQYF. In DNA form, the CDR3 reads TGTGCCAGCAGCTGGGTGGCACAGGGGGCAGGGGAGACCCAGTACTTC.